These 29 T cell receptor beta chains share one sample of origin, sequenced in a study of OX40 agonist ivuxolimab in advanced cancers. Here immunoSEQ multiplex PCR was the method, and the copy in TCRdb shows in-frame clones only, minus some. The top ten hold roughly 21% of the sample, which has 31,000 or so clones, around 85% seen once. The sample here was CD4+ or CD8+ T cells sorted from blood, taken in a trial of the OX40 agonist ivuxolimab. The source is an adult with an advanced solid tumor such as melanoma, head and neck, liver or kidney cancer.

The rearrangement uses TRBV5-1 and TRBJ1-3; tentatively, D is TRBD1 (6 bases). Per the germline V gene, CDR1 is SGHRS and CDR2 is YFSETQ. This CDR3 comprises 17 residues. Trimming took off 1 base at V and 0 bases at J, with 14 bases between the two ends. For the CDR3, the DNA is TGCGCCAGCAGCTTGTATCCGGGGGCCTCCTCTGGAAACACCATATATTTT. Translation gives CASSLYPGASSGNTIYF. Variable domain in full (rest from reference TRBV5-1 and TRBJ1-3): KAGVTQTPRYLIKTRGQQVTLSCSPISGHRSVSWYQQTPGQGLQFLFEYFSETQRNKGNFPGRFSGRQFSNSRSEMNVSTLELGDSALYLCASSLYPGASSGNTIYFGEGSWLTVV.

The chain couples TRBV28 to TRBJ2-7, with 11 bases that match TRBD1. The germline V gene encodes CDR1 MDHEN and CDR2 SYDVKM. This CDR3 is built from 14 residues. Trimming cost V 6 bases and J 2 bases; bases outside gene matches: 3. In DNA, the CDR3 is TGTGCCAGCAGCTTGGGACAGGGGGCCTACGAGCAGTACTTC. Protein sequence: CASSLGQGAYEQYF.

The chain uses TRBV5-1 and TRBJ2-2, with 9 bases aligning to TRBD2. The CDR3 totals 16 residues. Germline V CDR1 and CDR2: SGHRS, YFSETQ. With V trimmed by 6 bases and J by 7 bases, 13 bases remained unmatched. In nucleotides, the CDR3 is TGCGCCAGCACCGATAGCGGGGGTCGAGCTGGCGGGGAGCTGTTTTTT. Translated, it gives CASTDSGGRAGGELFF. Filled out from reference TRBV5-1 and TRBJ2-2, the complete variable domain reads KAGVTQTPRYLIKTRGQQVTLSCSPISGHRSVSWYQQTPGQGLQFLFEYFSETQRNKGNFPGRFSGRQFSNSRSEMNVSTLELGDSALYLCASTDSGGRAGGELFFGEGSRLTVL.

This CDR3 is CASSSGTSGNEQFF. For the CDR3, the DNA is TGTGCCAGCAGCTCCGGGACTAGCGGCAATGAGCAGTTCTTC. J is TRBJ2-1 and V is TRBV6-5; 11 nucleotides align to TRBD2. Germline CDR1 is MNHEY and CDR2 is SVGAGI. The CDR3 is 14 amino acids. V shed 6 bases and J 6 bases; nucleotides not matched to a gene: 4.

CDR3 in DNA: TGTGCCAGTACCGAGGGGACAGGGTGGCATCAGCCCCAGCATTTT. As protein: CASTEGTGWHQPQHF. The V and J genes are TRBV19 and TRBJ1-5; 9 bases agree with TRBD1. The CDR3 has 15 amino acids. CDR1 is LNHDA and CDR2 is SQIVND in the germline V gene (reference sequence). J gave up 5 bases and V 7 bases, and 9 bases lay outside the gene matches.

This chain links TRBV23-1 with TRBJ2-3, with 8 bases matching TRBD1. TRBV23-1 falls under the ORF class, with uncertain function. The CDR3 contains 14 residues. V lost 3 bases and J lost 4; bases outside the gene matches: 3. The CDR3 DNA reads TGCGCCAGCAGTCAGACAGGGGTTCCAGATACGCAGTATTTT. Translating gives CASSQTGVPDTQYF.

This chain joins TRBV6-6 and TRBJ2-1; 8 positions agree with TRBD1. V was pared by 5 bases and J by 5 bases, with 8 bases of the junction left unmatched. Germline CDR1 reads MNHNY; CDR2 reads SVGAGI (reference sequence). This CDR3 spans 15 amino acids. The CDR3 DNA reads TGTGCCAGCAGTCCCGACAGGGGCTGGGACAATGAGCAGTTCTTC. This encodes CASSPDRGWDNEQFF.

This chain uses TRBV7-9 with TRBJ1-2; no reliable D call. The CDR3 runs 15 residues. Germline CDR1 reads SEHNR; CDR2 reads FQNEAQ (reference sequence). Trimming pared 0 bases from V and 4 bases from J, leaving 12 bases between. For the CDR3, the DNA is TGTGCCAGCAGCTTAGCTTCCGGTTCTCGCTATGGCTACACCTTC. Its translation is CASSLASGSRYGYTF.

This chain joins TRBV6-6 and TRBJ2-5; D gene unclear. The CDR3 is made up of 13 amino acids. From germline, CDR1 is MNHNY and CDR2 SVGAGI (reference sequence). Trimming took 10 bases from V and 5 from J, leaving 17 bases between them. The CDR3 DNA reads as TGTGCCACCGGCCTCCGCCTCGGGGAGACCCAGTACTTC. Protein product: CATGLRLGETQYF.

The table lists this clone with a count of one. V is TRBV7-2 and J is TRBJ2-5; the match to TRBD2 covers 8 bases. The J call may be mistaken, given a closer DNA end match to TRBJ2-7. The CDR3 loop spans 14 amino acids. Germline assignment: CDR1 SGHTA and CDR2 FQGNSA. This chain's CDR3 is CASSLERGSYEQYF. For the CDR3, the DNA is TGTGCCAGCAGCTTAGAGCGGGGGAGCTACGAGCAGTACTTC.

This chain links TRBV4-2 with TRBJ2-3, with 8 nucleotides matching TRBD2. Trimming took 4 bases from V and 3 from J; bases not matched to a gene: 3. This CDR3 is 14 amino acids long. Germline V gives CDR1 LGHNA, CDR2 YNFKEQ. The DNA for the CDR3 is TGTGCCAGCAGCCCGACGGGGGGGACAGATACGCAGTATTTT. Encoded protein: CASSPTGGTDTQYF.

This rearrangement joins TRBV4-1 to TRBJ2-2, with TRBD2 matching over 14 bases. CDR1 and CDR2 (germline): MGHRA, YSYEKL. Trimming took 2 bases from V and 3 from J; bases not matched to a gene: 8. CDR3 length equals 19 residues. The CDR3 loop reads CASSQKIGTSGRYTGELFF. The CDR3 region has the DNA TGCGCCAGCAGCCAAAAAATAGGGACTAGCGGGAGATACACCGGGGAGCTGTTTTTT.

The rearrangement links TRBV5-4 to TRBJ1-5; D is undetermined. Germline CDR1 reads SGHNT; CDR2 reads YYREEE (reference sequence). V was clipped by 4 bases and J by 2 bases, with 13 bases between them. This CDR3 contains 15 residues. This CDR3 reads CASSLDGVRNQPQHF. The CDR3 coding sequence is TGTGCCAGCAGCCTCGACGGGGTACGCAATCAGCCCCAGCATTTT.

The J gene is TRBJ2-1, the V gene TRBV7-9; no clear D. Between the trimmed V and J ends, which lost 2 bases and 6 bases, there was a span of 11 bases. The CDR3 covers 14 residues. Germline values: CDR1 SEHNR, CDR2 FQNEAQ (reference sequence). CDR3 sequence: CASSLPGRFNEQFF. The CDR3 bases are TGTGCCAGCAGCTTACCTGGCCGATTCAATGAGCAGTTCTTC.

The CDR3 here is CSARVAAGYTF. The CDR3 bases are TGCAGTGCTAGAGTAGCCGCTGGCTACACCTTC. The chain is built from TRBV20-1 and TRBJ1-2; D is ambiguous. The germline V and J ends were trimmed by 1 base and 7 bases, with 7 bases remaining between them. This CDR3 spans 11 amino acids. The germline V gene has CDR1 DFQATT and CDR2 SNEGSKA (reference sequence).

CDR3 protein: CASSPETGTGSSEQYF. Written as DNA, the CDR3 is TGCGCCAGCAGCCCCGAAACTGGGACAGGGTCAAGCGAGCAGTACTTC. The V and J genes are TRBV4-3 and TRBJ2-7; 9 bases fit TRBD1. With 4 bases clipped from V and 6 bases from J, the junction kept 13 bases outside the gene matches. This CDR3 is 16 amino acids long. CDR1 LGHNA and CDR2 YSLEER come from the germline V gene.

The V gene is TRBV29-1, the J gene TRBJ2-1; TRBD1 matches at 7 bases. J lost 5 bases, V lost 6 bases, and 7 bases had no gene match. Looked up from germline, CDR1 is SQVTM and CDR2 is ANQGSEA. The CDR3 is made up of 13 amino acids. CDR3 DNA sequence: TGCAGCGTCTCCCCGGACAGGAACAATGAGCAGTTCTTC. Residues: CSVSPDRNNEQFF.

J is TRBJ2-3 and V is TRBV5-4; 8 nucleotides line up with TRBD2. The CDR3 is 16 residues long. The germline CDR1 and CDR2 sequences are SGHNT and YYREEE (reference sequence). V dropped 2 bases and J dropped 5; count of bases not matched to a gene: 10. DNA of the CDR3: TGTGCCAGCAGCTTCCCCCCGGGGGGGGTCAAAGATACGCAGTATTTT. The encoded protein is CASSFPPGGVKDTQYF.

This chain connects TRBV2 to TRBJ2-5; 10 bases match TRBD2. V was pared by 3 bases and J by 5 bases, with 9 bases of the junction left unmatched. The germline V gene encodes CDR1 SNHLY and CDR2 FYNNEI. This CDR3 region has 16 residues. CDR3 nucleotide sequence: TGTGCCAGCAGTGACCCCGGACTAGCGGCAGGGGAGACCCAGTACTTC. Its translation: CASSDPGLAAGETQYF.

J is TRBJ1-1 and V is TRBV14, with 7 bases identical to TRBD1. This CDR3 region has 12 residues. Losses at the gene ends were 4 bases for V and 7 bases for J; bases not matched to a gene: 3. Germline CDR1 SGHDN, CDR2 FVKESK. CDR3 sequence: CASSRTGFEAFF. CDR3 coding DNA: TGTGCCAGCAGCCGGACAGGATTTGAAGCTTTCTTT.

This clone appeared a single time. V usage is TRBV5-6 and J usage is TRBJ1-4, with TRBD1 as a possible D gene (5 bases). The germline V and J ends were trimmed by 3 bases and 5 bases, with 5 bases remaining between them. This CDR3 has 12 residues. Germline-derived CDR1 and CDR2 are SGHDT and YYEEEE. The CDR3 region has the DNA TGTGCCAGCAGCTCAGGGAATGAAAAACTGTTTTTT. Translating gives CASSSGNEKLFF.

CDR3 nucleotides: TGTGCCAGCAGGCCTACAGGGCTCAATGAGCAGTTCTTC. As protein: CASRPTGLNEQFF. The V call is TRBV28, the J call TRBJ2-1, with a tentative D call TRBD1 (6 bases). Germline CDR1 MDHEN, CDR2 SYDVKM. V was shortened by 6 bases and J by 6 bases, with 12 bases between the two germline ends. The CDR3 sequence is 13 residues long.

The V and J genes are TRBV14 and TRBJ1-3, with D unclear. From germline, CDR1 is SGHDN and CDR2 FVKESK. V lost 4 bases, J lost 7 bases, and 8 bases lay in between. This CDR3 region has 12 residues. This CDR3 reads CASSPHGNTIYF. CDR3 nucleotides: TGTGCCAGCAGCCCTCATGGGAACACCATATATTTT.

The rearrangement joins TRBV5-4 to TRBJ2-1; unclear D gene. The CDR3 consists of 11 residues. V was cut by 3 bases and J by 2 bases, with 0 bases left in between. Looked up from germline, CDR1 is SGHNT and CDR2 is YYREEE (reference sequence). CDR3 region: CASSSYNEQFF. The DNA of the CDR3 is TGTGCCAGCAGCTCCTACAATGAGCAGTTCTTC.

This clone was seen a few times. The chain is built from TRBV6-1 and TRBJ1-1; D is ambiguous. In germline, CDR1 is MNHNS, CDR2 SASEGT. The CDR3 is made up of 13 amino acids. V lost 6 bases, J lost 1 base, and 9 bases lay in between. The CDR3 loop is CASSPGENTEAFF. CDR3 sequence (DNA): TGTGCCAGCAGCCCCGGTGAGAACACTGAAGCTTTCTTT.

The chain recombines TRBV11-1 with TRBJ2-5, with D tentatively TRBD2 (6 bases). Trimming left V 8 bases short and J 0 bases short, with 13 bases between. CDR3 length equals 14 residues. Germline assignment: CDR1 SGHAT and CDR2 FQDESV (reference sequence). CDR3 sequence: CASGIAENQETQYF. CDR3 nucleotide sequence: TGTGCCAGCGGAATAGCGGAGAACCAAGAGACCCAGTACTTC.

This sequence joins TRBV6-5 and TRBJ2-2; D is ambiguous. V dropped 6 bases and J dropped 2 bases, with 7 bases sitting between them. CDR1 is MNHEY, CDR2 SVGAGI, per germline. CDR3 length: 13 amino acids. The CDR3 region is CASRPPNTGELFF. As DNA, the CDR3 is TGTGCCAGCAGGCCACCAAACACCGGGGAGCTGTTTTTT.

The rearrangement links TRBV7-9 to TRBJ2-7; 7 bases are a match to TRBD2. CDR1 is SEHNR and CDR2 is FQNEAQ in the germline V gene (reference sequence). V was clipped by 5 bases and J by 6 bases; unmatched bases: 13. This CDR3 is built from 15 residues. The CDR3 region has the DNA TGTGCCAGCAGCCTCCTGGCCAGCGGGAATACCGAGCAGTACTTC. It codes for CASSLLASGNTEQYF.

The V call is TRBV27, the J call TRBJ1-2; D ambiguous. The CDR3 loop spans 13 amino acids. V dropped 4 bases and J dropped 8 bases, with 14 bases sitting between them. Germline V gene data show CDR1 as MNHEY and CDR2 as SMNVEV (reference sequence). CDR3 coding DNA: TGTGCCAGCAGTTCTCCTGTGGGCGAAGGCTACACCTTC. It yields the protein CASSSPVGEGYTF.